The next 32 T cell receptor beta chains were all read from a single sample in a study of blood T cells in healthy people across ages. A sample-barcoded 5' primer and a J-beta primer mix were used in a second PCR of roughly 7 to 11 cycles. A single record per CDR3 protein comes from TCRdb applying MiXCR to the 5' RACE reads. This sample has 1.5 million to 2 million distinct CDR3 sequences, with approximately 28% found just once. The sample taken for sequencing was blood. All receptors derive from a woman younger than 45 in good health.

This chain joins TRBV5-1 and TRBJ2-3, with 9 positions matching TRBD2. The CDR3 totals 17 residues. Germline V gene lookup returns CDR1 SGHRS and CDR2 YFSETQ. V lost 4 bases and J lost 4; bases outside the gene matches: 13. The CDR3 here is CASSPPTGTSIPDTQYF. The CDR3 DNA follows: TGCGCCAGCAGCCCCCCAACGGGGACTAGCATCCCAGATACGCAGTATTTT.

This clonotype was detected only a few times. The V call is TRBV6-6, the J call TRBJ2-3; TRBD2 agrees at 8 bases. This CDR3 is built from 16 residues. Germline-derived CDR1 and CDR2 are MNHNY and SVGAGI (reference sequence). Unmatched junction bases numbered 9, after V lost 6 bases and J lost 1 base. In DNA form, the CDR3 reads TGTGCCAGCAGGACAACCGGGACTAGAGGCACAGATACGCAGTATTTT. Translated: CASRTTGTRGTDTQYF.

The rearrangement uses TRBV20-1 and TRBJ2-1; tentatively, D is TRBD1 or TRBD2 (5 bases each). Trimming took off 4 bases at V and 6 bases at J, with 10 bases between the two ends. CDR1 and CDR2 (germline): DFQATT, SNEGSKA (reference sequence). This CDR3 spans 12 amino acids. The CDR3 is CSAKGPANEQFF. CDR3 bases: TGCAGTGCTAAGGGACCGGCCAATGAGCAGTTCTTC.

In DNA form, the CDR3 reads TGCAGTGCGACGGTAGCGGGAGGGCCGATTCTGGGAAACAATGAGCAGTTCTTC. Translating gives CSATVAGGPILGNNEQFF. The V gene is TRBV20-1, the J gene TRBJ2-1; 11 nucleotides agree with TRBD2. The CDR3 totals 18 residues. V shed 6 bases, J shed 5 bases, and the junction held 18 bases outside the gene matches. Per the germline V gene, CDR1 is DFQATT and CDR2 is SNEGSKA (reference sequence).

Only one count was recorded for this clonotype. A much bigger clone sits one base away, suggesting this may be a read error. The chain uses TRBV7-2 and TRBJ2-7, with 9 nucleotides matching TRBD1. V shed 2 bases and J 1 base; nucleotides not matched to a gene: 3. Germline CDR1 is SGHTA and CDR2 is FQGNSA. The CDR3 totals 15 residues. The CDR3 DNA reads as TGTACCAGCAGCTTACACGGGACAGGGTCCTACGAGCAGTACTTC. This sequence encodes CTSSLHGTGSYEQYF.

Ten or more counts support this clonotype. V is TRBV12-5 and J is TRBJ2-1; D might be TRBD1 or TRBD2, each matching 8 bases. The CDR3 has 20 amino acids. Trimming left V 2 bases short and J 4 bases short, with 27 bases between. In germline, CDR1 is LGHNT, CDR2 FRNRAP. The CDR3 here is CASGLPVGIRGRGRYNEQFF. The CDR3 DNA follows: TGTGCTAGTGGTTTGCCTGTCGGGATCAGGGGGCGCGGGAGGTACAATGAGCAGTTCTTC.

The chain employs TRBV12-3 or TRBV12-4 and TRBJ1-2; 9 nucleotides match TRBD1. With 6 bases clipped from V and 8 bases from J, the junction kept 10 bases outside the gene matches. CDR3 length: 14 amino acids. CDR3 sequence: CASSLNRGLGGYTF. The CDR3 coding sequence is TGTGCCAGCAGCCTAAACAGGGGGCTGGGCGGCTACACCTTC.

The rearrangement joins TRBV5-6 to TRBJ1-2; a weak D match, TRBD1 (5 bases). In germline, CDR1 is SGHDT, CDR2 YYEEEE. This CDR3 region has 13 residues. V lost 0 bases and J 7 bases, leaving 10 bases between the germline ends. The CDR3 nucleotides read TGTGCCAGCAGCTTGGTGTCGCAGGGTGGCTACACCTTC. Translating gives CASSLVSQGGYTF.

This clonotype was observed a few times. The chain carries TRBV6-1 and TRBJ1-6, with D hard to call. Germline V gene data show CDR1 as MNHNS and CDR2 as SASEGT. V lost 3 bases to trimming and J lost 6 bases, with 12 bases between them. There are 15 residues in the CDR3. This chain's CDR3 is CASSELGFRNSPLHF. The CDR3 bases are TGTGCCAGCAGTGAGTTGGGATTTCGTAATTCACCCCTCCACTTT.

This clonotype appeared many times. The chain couples TRBV9 to TRBJ2-7; D uncertain. Trimming cost V 3 bases and J 3 bases, with 7 bases left between them. The CDR3 covers 12 residues. Germline CDR1 SGDLS, CDR2 YYNGEE. The CDR3 here is CASSGPGYEQYF. CDR3 nucleotide sequence: TGTGCCAGCAGCGGGCCAGGCTACGAGCAGTACTTC.

This rearrangement joins TRBV20-1 to TRBJ2-5, with D hard to call. The DNA matches TRBJ2-7 better at its end, which makes the J call doubtful. This CDR3 region has 13 residues. The germline V gene has CDR1 DFQATT and CDR2 SNEGSKA (reference sequence). For the CDR3, the DNA is TGCAGTGCTAGCCGGGTCCATGCCTACGAGCAGTACTTC. Its translation is CSASRVHAYEQYF.

The V call is TRBV6-5, the J call TRBJ2-3; D is possibly TRBD1 or TRBD2 (5 bases each). There are 14 residues in the CDR3. Germline-derived CDR1 and CDR2 are MNHEY and SVGAGI. Trimming took off 2 bases at V and 4 bases at J, with 10 bases between the two ends. CDR3 protein: CASSYIQGADTQYF. DNA of the CDR3: TGTGCCAGCAGTTACATCCAGGGAGCAGATACGCAGTATTTT.

This clonotype was observed a handful of times. This rearrangement joins TRBV5-1 to TRBJ2-1; 11 bases are shared with TRBD2. The CDR3 loop spans 14 amino acids. Per the germline V gene, CDR1 is SGHRS and CDR2 is YFSETQ. The J segment lost 15 bases and the V segment lost 4 bases, leaving 12 bases of the junction unmatched. As DNA, the CDR3 is TGCGCCAGCAGCCTCGGACTAGCGGGCGAGCGTGGGTTCTTC. It specifies CASSLGLAGERGFF.

The J gene is TRBJ2-3, the V gene TRBV12-3 or TRBV12-4; 9 bases line up with TRBD1. J lost 2 bases, V lost 7 bases, and 10 bases had no gene match. The CDR3 length is 16 residues. The CDR3, as DNA: TGTGCCAGCACCTCGACCGGACAGGGGCTCACAGATACGCAGTATTTT. This encodes CASTSTGQGLTDTQYF.

The chain links TRBV28 to TRBJ2-1, with D tentatively TRBD1 or TRBD2 (5 bases each). V was pared by 6 bases and J by 4 bases, with 13 bases between. The germline V gene encodes CDR1 MDHEN and CDR2 SYDVKM. This CDR3 comprises 14 residues. CDR3 in DNA: TGTGCCAGCAGCCACAGTTGGGGGTACAATGAGCAGTTCTTC. It codes for CASSHSWGYNEQFF. Supplemented by reference TRBV28 and TRBJ2-1, the full variable domain reads DVKVTQSSRYLVKRTGEKVFLECVQDMDHENMFWYRQDPGLGLRLIYFSYDVKMKEKGDIPEGYSVSREKKERFSLILESASTNQTSMYLCASSHSWGYNEQFFGPGTRLTVL.

This clonotype was found a few times. The gene calls are TRBV12-3 or TRBV12-4 and TRBJ1-2; 9 bases match TRBD1. Trimming took 7 bases from V and 7 from J; bases not matched to a gene: 7. This CDR3 is 13 amino acids long. CDR3 sequence reads: CASTTGGVGGYTF. The CDR3 bases are TGTGCCAGCACCACAGGGGGCGTGGGTGGCTACACCTTC.

The chain has TRBV5-1 and TRBJ2-4, with D perhaps TRBD1 (6 bases). The CDR3 is 14 amino acids. Trimming removed 0 bases from V and 7 bases from J, with 11 bases in between. From germline, CDR1 is SGHRS and CDR2 YFSETQ. CDR3 residues: CASSLGQQGNIQYF. The CDR3 DNA is TGCGCCAGCAGCTTGGGACAGCAGGGGAACATTCAGTACTTC.

The chain uses TRBV20-1 and TRBJ2-1; D is uncertain. V gave up 0 bases and J gave up 8 bases, with 14 bases separating them. Germline V gives CDR1 DFQATT, CDR2 SNEGSKA (reference sequence). The CDR3 length is 14 residues. Written as DNA, the CDR3 is TGCAGTGCTAGAGATCCCTTAAGAGCACATGAGCAGTTCTTC. Residues: CSARDPLRAHEQFF.

This clonotype was seen ten or more times. The chain uses TRBV29-1 and TRBJ1-1, with D maybe TRBD1 (6 bases). Per the germline V gene, CDR1 is SQVTM and CDR2 is ANQGSEA. This CDR3 contains 10 residues. The V end lost 7 bases, the J end lost 6 bases, and 9 bases lay between the germline ends. The CDR3 here is CSAYRAEAFF. CDR3 DNA: TGCAGCGCCTACAGGGCTGAAGCTTTCTTT.

The rearrangement links TRBV9 to TRBJ1-5; the D gene is possibly TRBD1 (5 bases). The CDR3 length is 18 residues. From germline, CDR1 is SGDLS and CDR2 YYNGEE. Trimming took off 3 bases at V and 0 bases at J, with 19 bases between the two ends. The CDR3: CASSAGDLAGGSNQPQHF. Here the CDR3 DNA reads TGTGCCAGCAGCGCGGGGGACCTGGCTGGTGGTAGCAATCAGCCCCAGCATTTT.

As regards this clonotype: A much larger clone sits a single nucleotide away, making a read error possible. The chain links TRBV29-1 to TRBJ2-7, with D unclear. This CDR3 has 14 residues. V lost 7 bases and J 2 bases, leaving 18 bases between the germline ends. Germline V gene sequence: CDR1 SQVTM, CDR2 ANQGSEA. DNA of the CDR3: TGCAGCGCCCAGGAAGGTAGCCCAACCTACGAGCAGTACTTC. The encoded protein is CSAQEGSPTYEQYF.

The chain joins TRBV6-1 to TRBJ1-2, with D hard to call. Trimming left V 0 bases short and J 4 bases short, with 9 bases between. Looked up from germline, CDR1 is MNHNS and CDR2 is SASEGT. The CDR3 loop spans 14 amino acids. Here the CDR3 reads CASSEALPAYGYTF. DNA for the CDR3: TGTGCCAGCAGTGAAGCGCTTCCAGCCTATGGCTACACCTTC.

This clonotype was seen a handful of times. The V gene is TRBV7-3, the J gene TRBJ2-3; no clear D. Between the trimmed V and J ends, which lost 4 bases and 4 bases, there was a span of 9 bases. In germline, CDR1 is SGHTA, CDR2 FQGTGA. CDR3 length equals 13 residues. Written as DNA, the CDR3 is TGTGCCAGCAGCTCCGAAAAGGCAGATACGCAGTATTTT. Protein sequence: CASSSEKADTQYF.

The V gene is TRBV20-1, the J gene TRBJ1-2, with 12 bases that match TRBD1. J was trimmed by 4 bases and V by 0 bases; bases with no gene match: 12. This CDR3 contains 18 residues. Germline CDR1 is DFQATT and CDR2 is SNEGSKA (reference sequence). The CDR3 reads CSARDLRDRGRKGYGYTF. DNA for the CDR3: TGCAGTGCTAGAGATCTCCGGGACAGGGGGCGAAAAGGCTATGGCTACACCTTC.

Worth noting for this clonotype: It may be a read error: a sequence one base away is much more abundant. J is TRBJ1-5 and V is TRBV20-1; D possibly corresponds to TRBD1 (5 bases). CDR3 length: 16 amino acids. Germline values: CDR1 DFQATT, CDR2 SNEGSKA (reference sequence). V lost 0 bases, J lost 6 bases, and 18 bases lay in between. The CDR3 region has the DNA TGCAGTGCTAGAGATCGGGACTGGGAAGTTTCTCAGCCCCAGCATTTT. Translating it yields CSARDRDWEVSQPQHF.

This clonotype was recorded a few times. The chain uses TRBV2 and TRBJ2-1; 9 positions agree with TRBD2. This CDR3 spans 16 amino acids. With V trimmed by 6 bases and J by 5 bases, 11 bases remained unmatched. Germline V gene lookup returns CDR1 SNHLY and CDR2 FYNNEI. The CDR3 coding sequence is TGTGCCAGCAGGGAGGCCAGAGCGGGGGGCAACAATGAGCAGTTCTTC. The encoded protein is CASREARAGGNNEQFF. Filled out from reference TRBV2 and TRBJ2-1, the complete variable domain reads EPEVTQTPSHQVTQMGQEVILRCVPISNHLYFYWYRQILGQKVEFLVSFYNNEISEKSEIFDDQFSVERPDGSNFTLKIRSTKLEDSAMYFCASREARAGGNNEQFFGPGTRLTVL.

This clonotype was detected only once. Just one base apart from a much larger clone, this may be a read error. This chain's CDR3 is CASSKALAGGLHNEQFF. In DNA, the CDR3 is TGTGCCAGCAGTAAAGCACTAGCGGGGGGTTTGCACAATGAGCAGTTCTTC. V usage is TRBV6-1 and J usage is TRBJ2-1; 12 bases map to TRBD2. CDR1 is MNHNS, CDR2 SASEGT, per germline. The CDR3 covers 17 residues.

At least ten counts were recorded for this clonotype. V usage is TRBV11-1 and J usage is TRBJ2-5; D might be TRBD1 (5 bases). Trimming took off 6 bases at V and 2 bases at J, with 16 bases between the two ends. The germline gives CDR1 SGHAT, CDR2 FQDESV (reference sequence). This CDR3 has 15 amino acids. CDR3 bases: TGTGCCAGCAGGGGGCAGGACCCGAAACAAGAGACCCAGTACTTC. This encodes CASRGQDPKQETQYF.

This clonotype was seen many times. This rearrangement joins TRBV6-5 to TRBJ2-7; D is undetermined. The CDR3 loop spans 16 amino acids. The V gene's germline CDR1 is MNHEY and CDR2 SVGAGI. V shed 0 bases and J shed 2 bases, with 14 bases lying between them. In DNA form, the CDR3 reads TGTGCCAGCAGTTACTCAGGGTACGAAGGCACCTACGAGCAGTACTTC. Translating it yields CASSYSGYEGTYEQYF.

This clonotype has a handful of counts. V and J are TRBV20-1 and TRBJ2-3, with D unclear. V shed 8 bases and J shed 0 bases, with 9 bases lying between them. Germline-derived CDR1 and CDR2 are DFQATT and SNEGSKA (reference sequence). The CDR3 runs 12 residues. The CDR3 coding sequence is TGCAGTTGCGTTTCTAGCACAGATACGCAGTATTTT. It translates to CSCVSSTDTQYF.

This clonotype has more than one count but fewer than ten. The genes are TRBV20-1 and TRBJ2-1; 7 nucleotides line up with TRBD2. In germline, CDR1 is DFQATT, CDR2 SNEGSKA (reference sequence). CDR3 length equals 16 residues. V shed 1 base, J shed 3 bases, and the junction held 9 bases outside the gene matches. For the CDR3, the DNA is TGCAGTGCTAGAGGGGCCTCGCCGGGGGGCTACAATGAGCAGTTCTTC. It codes for CSARGASPGGYNEQFF.

About this clonotype itself: A read error may be the cause here, since a much bigger clone is one base away. It is likely a read error, because the conserved phenylalanine at the end of the CDR3 is missing. The V call is TRBV20-1, the J call TRBJ2-7; 9 positions agree with TRBD2. This CDR3 is built from 16 residues. The germline V gene encodes CDR1 DFQATT and CDR2 SNEGSKA (reference sequence). V shed 0 bases and J 2 bases; nucleotides not matched to a gene: 8. The CDR3 sequence is CSARDRSGRTPYEQYC. The CDR3 coding sequence is TGCAGTGCTAGAGATCGGAGCGGGAGGACACCCTACGAGCAGTACTGC.